The source of this T cell receptor beta chain is a study of T cells in localized non-small cell lung cancer (dated by TCRdb to the early 2020s). With regard to the full study: T cell repertoires of approximately 250 early-stage NSCLC patients were analyzed, with tumors being compared against uninvolved tumor-adjacent lungs. The cohort comprised roughly 220 treatment-naïve NSCLC patients with resected, localized lung tumors. NSCLC patients had a mean age of roughly 69 years, and approximately 140 were male and around 110 female. What the study reported, not specific to this receptor: Because of the exploratory design, TCR variables were selected using unadjusted p-values without false-discovery rate correction. Because multi-region tumor sequencing was not done, intratumor heterogeneity could not be ruled out. A median of around 57 of the top 100 tumor clones turned up in the paired uninvolved adjacent lung, and 25 to 35 of those clones also ranked among the top 100 of that same adjacent lung. Longer overall survival was associated with higher T cell density in blood, whereas shorter survival was associated with higher clonality in adjacent lung. The highest T cell clonality was observed in uninvolved tumor-adjacent lung, where clonality exceeded that of tumor, suggesting that antigenic responses were more focused in uninvolved tumor-adjacent lung.

Two independent pathologists confirmed that the uninvolved adjacent lung, which was taken at least 2 cm from the tumor margin, was free of atypia. At diagnosis, tumor, uninvolved tumor-adjacent lung and peripheral blood were collected and then preserved as a mix of FFPE and fresh-frozen material. In its sample, this clone was seen many times. Its binding antigen is unknown. Nothing much larger sits one base from this clone, and base qualities are not available. V has 3 bases trimmed and J has 2 bases trimmed; junction bases matching no gene number 7. The CDR1 and CDR2 encoded by the germline V gene are SGHNT and YENEEA. Taken from cysteine to phenylalanine, the CDR3 has 17 residues. Solely the CDR3 DNA is kept, with 51 bases framed from the first base. The immunoSEQ Assay was used to sequence TCR beta CDR3 regions from DNA. Per the original workflow: T cell density was computed as TCR beta template counts normalized to usable DNA estimated by amplifying housekeeping genes. Using the preseqR package, richness was estimated by extrapolating to 120,000 templates for tissue samples and 400,000 templates for PBMC samples. Clonality was defined as one minus Pielou's evenness. Tissue-enriched TCRs were identified by differential abundance testing using productive amino-acid clonotypes, minimum total count 5 and alpha 0.1. The Jaccard Index and the Morisita Overlap Index were used to measure repertoire overlap between compartments. GLIPH clustered TCR beta CDR3s with public tetramer-defined viral CDR3s; viral motifs required at least three viral sequences plus V-gene enrichment. TCRdb took this table from immuneACCESS and kept in-frame rearrangements with V and J called. Such tables lack part of the clones; where checked against another copy, unresolved V genes explain under half of the gap, and the rest is unexplained. V, J and clone size are those of that table, while D and trimming were read from the DNA. This sample lists roughly 1,800 clones; around 21% were detected once. The top ten constitute about 22% of the sample.

Source: normal lung tissue next to the tumor, taken before any cancer treatment. The TCR originated in a woman aged 35 to 75 with stage I lung adenocarcinoma. The V and J genes are TRBV11-3 and TRBJ2-3, with 11 bases aligning to TRBD2. The bases read TGTGCCAGCAGCTTTACAGTAGCGGGGGGGATCACAGATACGCAGTATTTT. Translated, it reads CASSFTVAGGITDTQYF.